The 14 T cell receptor beta chains below come from one sample, sequenced in a study of blood T cell repertoires in COVID-19. Clones were read by immunoSEQ multiplex PCR, and TCRdb kept only the in-frame ones, dropping some. Of about 77,000 clones listed, roughly 78% were seen once; the top ten hold around 4.7%. Sequenced sample: peripheral blood. The receptors come from a woman aged 70-85 years with acute or convalescent COVID-19.

V is TRBV19 and J is TRBJ1-2, with 12 positions matching TRBD1. V lost 5 bases, J lost 4 bases, and 5 bases stayed unmatched. Germline lookup yields CDR1 LNHDA and CDR2 SQIVND (reference sequence). The length of the CDR3 is 15 residues. DNA of the CDR3: TGTGCCAGTAGTCCCGGGACAGGGGGCGTCTATGGCTACACCTTC. Amino acid sequence: CASSPGTGGVYGYTF.

The chain joins TRBV9 to TRBJ2-1, with 9 bases aligning to TRBD2. Unmatched junction bases numbered 9, after V lost 3 bases and J lost 8 bases. The length of the CDR3 is 15 residues. Per germline, CDR1 SGDLS and CDR2 YYNGEE. The CDR3, as DNA: TGTGCCAGCAGCGCCCCGGCTAGCGGGGACTATGAGCAGTTCTTC. Translation gives CASSAPASGDYEQFF.

The chain links TRBV19 to TRBJ1-6, with TRBD1 matching over 8 bases. This CDR3 is built from 16 residues. Per the germline V gene, CDR1 is LNHDA and CDR2 is SQIVND (reference sequence). Trimming cost V 6 bases and J 9 bases; bases outside gene matches: 13. The CDR3 loop is CASRGGLGQGGSPLHF. In nucleotides, the CDR3 is TGTGCCAGTAGGGGAGGGCTCGGACAGGGTGGTTCACCCCTCCACTTT.

This clone was recorded only once. CDR3 protein: CASSPPTSGEKETQYF. The CDR3 nucleotides read TGTGCCAGCTCACCACCGACTAGCGGGGAGAAAGAGACCCAGTACTTC. The chain links TRBV18 to TRBJ2-5, with 11 bases that match TRBD2. Trimming at V came to 0 bases and at J to 3 bases, leaving 3 bases not matched to a gene. CDR3 size: 16 residues. The germline CDR1 and CDR2 sequences are KGHSH and LQKENI.

The table lists this clone with a count of one. This sequence joins TRBV5-1 and TRBJ2-7; 9 nucleotides agree with TRBD1. CDR1 and CDR2 (germline): SGHRS, YFSETQ. The CDR3 length is 15 residues. The J segment lost 5 bases and the V segment lost 4 bases, leaving 10 bases of the junction unmatched. CDR3 DNA: TGCGCCAGCAGCGCCACACCGGGACAGGGTCACGAGCAGTACTTC. Translating it yields CASSATPGQGHEQYF.

The chain has TRBV4-1 and TRBJ2-1; TRBD2 matches 10 bases. The J segment lost 0 bases and the V segment lost 0 bases, leaving 14 bases of the junction unmatched. The CDR3 totals 21 residues. The germline V gene has CDR1 MGHRA and CDR2 YSYEKL. In DNA, the CDR3 is TGCGCCAGCAGCCAAGATCTGCGGCAGCGGGGGGGCCGGGGCTCCTACAATGAGCAGTTCTTC. It yields the protein CASSQDLRQRGGRGSYNEQFF.

This clone was seen a few times. V gene TRBV10-1 combines with J gene TRBJ1-2, with D perhaps TRBD1 (5 bases). Germline-derived CDR1 and CDR2 are WNHNN and SYGVQD (reference sequence). V gave up 10 bases and J gave up 14 bases, with 20 bases separating them. This CDR3 spans 11 amino acids. DNA of the CDR3: TGCGCCAAAACACCGACAGAGCGATTGACCTTC. Encoded protein: CAKTPTERLTF.

The rearrangement links TRBV27 to TRBJ2-2, with D maybe TRBD1 (6 bases). There are 14 residues in the CDR3. The V gene lost 1 base and the J gene lost 6 bases, with 9 bases spanning the gap. Looked up from germline, CDR1 is MNHEY and CDR2 is SMNVEV (reference sequence). CDR3 nucleotide sequence: TGTGCCAGCAGTTTATACGGACAGTCCGGGGAGCTGTTTTTT. Its protein product is CASSLYGQSGELFF.

The rearrangement joins TRBV7-3 to TRBJ1-1, with a possible D match to TRBD1 (5 bases). V was pared by 5 bases and J by 4 bases, with 17 bases between. Germline CDR1 SGHTA, CDR2 FQGTGA. The CDR3 totals 15 residues. CDR3 sequence (DNA): TGTGCCAGCAGCCCCTCTTCAGGGTGGGGCACTGAAGCTTTCTTT. Translation: CASSPSSGWGTEAFF.

V is TRBV19 and J is TRBJ2-5; maybe TRBD1 (5 bases). Trimming took off 4 bases at V and 4 bases at J, with 16 bases between the two ends. The CDR3 is 15 amino acids. Germline CDR1 and CDR2: LNHDA and SQIVND (reference sequence). As DNA, the CDR3 is TGTGCCAGTAGTACCAGGGATGTCTCTCCAGAGACCCAGTACTTC. This encodes CASSTRDVSPETQYF.

This sequence joins TRBV19 and TRBJ1-2, with TRBD1 identical over 7 bases. Germline CDR1 and CDR2: LNHDA and SQIVND (reference sequence). The CDR3 extends over 15 amino acids. Trimming took 6 bases from V and 3 from J; bases not matched to a gene: 10. The CDR3 loop reads CASRSRTGQDYGYTF. The CDR3 DNA reads TGTGCCAGTAGAAGCCGGACAGGACAGGACTATGGCTACACCTTC. The full variable domain, its missing parts supplied by reference TRBV19 and TRBJ1-2, is DGGITQSPKYLFRKEGQNVTLSCEQNLNHDAMYWYRQDPGQGLRLIYYSQIVNDFQKGDIAEGYSVSREKKESFPLTVTSAQKNPTAFYLCASRSRTGQDYGYTFGSGTRLTVV.

The V call is TRBV7-8, the J call TRBJ1-5; no firm D call. CDR1 and CDR2 from the germline V gene are SGHVS and FQNEAQ. The V gene lost 1 base and the J gene lost 4 bases, with 8 bases spanning the gap. The CDR3 extends over 14 amino acids. CDR3 DNA: TGTGCCAGCAGCTTAGGCCAGAAAAATCAGCCCCAGCATTTT. Its protein product is CASSLGQKNQPQHF.

V usage is TRBV7-2 and J usage is TRBJ1-2; D not certain. The CDR3 is 14 residues long. With 9 bases removed from V and 4 bases from J, the gap between germline ends came to 18 bases. Germline V CDR1 and CDR2: SGHTA, FQGNSA. The CDR3 protein is CASSPYEVVYGYTF. The DNA of the CDR3 is TGTGCCAGTAGCCCCTACGAGGTTGTCTATGGCTACACCTTC.

The gene calls are TRBV2 and TRBJ1-1; D gene unclear. CDR3 size: 12 residues. V gave up 8 bases and J gave up 1 base, with 8 bases separating them. Germline V gene sequence: CDR1 SNHLY, CDR2 FYNNEI. DNA for the CDR3: TGTGCCAGCTCGGCGGGGAACACTGAAGCTTTCTTT. Its translation is CASSAGNTEAFF. Based on the CDR3 plus reference TRBV2 and TRBJ1-1, the full variable domain is EPEVTQTPSHQVTQMGQEVILRCVPISNHLYFYWYRQILGQKVEFLVSFYNNEISEKSEIFDDQFSVERPDGSNFTLKIRSTKLEDSAMYFCASSAGNTEAFFGQGTRLTVV.